This T cell receptor (beta chain) was captured by sequencing in a study of blood T cells in healthy people across ages. The CDR3 spans 14 residues. The germline V and J ends were trimmed by 0 bases and 6 bases, with 9 bases remaining between them. CDR1 LGHDT and CDR2 YNNKEL come from the germline V gene (reference sequence). A sample-barcoded 5' primer and a J-beta primer mix were used in a second PCR of roughly 7 to 11 cycles. Each TCR beta cDNA got a 12-nucleotide random molecular identifier. TCRdb analysed the 5' RACE reads with MiXCR anew, one entry per CDR3 protein. The sample contains some 780,000 distinct CDR3 sequences, 56% of which appear only once. For this clonotype: Its antigen is still unknown.

Those donating, healthy Caucasian individuals from Russia, were aged roughly 6 to 95. Overall study results and limits: Both naive CD4+ cell counts and diversity were greater in long-lived donors than in aged donors. PBMCs went unsorted, and a conclusive naive versus antigen-experienced comparison was therefore prevented.

The genes are TRBV3-1 and TRBJ2-4; no firm D call. The origin of this receptor is a man aged 40-50 years in good health. Sequenced input: blood. CDR3 in DNA: TGTGCCAGCAGCCAAGAAGGACCACGAAACATTCAGTACTTC. Its translation is CASSQEGPRNIQYF.